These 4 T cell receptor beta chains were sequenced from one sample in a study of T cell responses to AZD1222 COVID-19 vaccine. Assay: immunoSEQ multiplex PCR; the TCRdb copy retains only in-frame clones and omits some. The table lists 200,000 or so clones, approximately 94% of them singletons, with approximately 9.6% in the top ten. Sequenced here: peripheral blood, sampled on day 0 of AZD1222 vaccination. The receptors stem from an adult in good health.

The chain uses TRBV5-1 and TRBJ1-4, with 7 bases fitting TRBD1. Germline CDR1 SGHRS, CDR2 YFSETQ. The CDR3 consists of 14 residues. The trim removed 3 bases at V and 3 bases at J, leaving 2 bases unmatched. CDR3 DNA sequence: TGCGCCAGCAGCTCACAGGGGCCTAATGAAAAACTGTTTTTT. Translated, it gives CASSSQGPNEKLFF.

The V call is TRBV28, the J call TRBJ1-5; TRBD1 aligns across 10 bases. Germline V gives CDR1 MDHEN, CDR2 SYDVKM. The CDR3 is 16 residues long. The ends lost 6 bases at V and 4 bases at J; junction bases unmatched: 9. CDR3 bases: TGTGCCAGCAGAGCACCGGGACAGGGGACAAATCAGCCCCAGCATTTT. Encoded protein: CASRAPGQGTNQPQHF.

The CDR3 loop reads CSVETGNEQYF. For the CDR3, the DNA is TGCAGCGTTGAAACTGGGAACGAGCAGTACTTC. The chain couples TRBV29-1 to TRBJ2-7; no definite D call. The CDR3 runs to 11 residues. Trimming took off 2 bases at V and 5 bases at J, with 7 bases between the two ends. In germline, CDR1 is SQVTM, CDR2 ANQGSEA.

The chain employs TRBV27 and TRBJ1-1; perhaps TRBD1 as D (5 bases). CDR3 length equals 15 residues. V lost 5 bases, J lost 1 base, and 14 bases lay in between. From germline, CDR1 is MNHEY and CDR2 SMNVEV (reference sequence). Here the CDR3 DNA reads TGTGCCAGCAGTACTTATCCAACAGGGAACACTGAAGCTTTCTTT. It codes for CASSTYPTGNTEAFF.